A selection of T cell receptor beta chains follows, all from one sample in a study of blood T cells in healthy people across ages. TCRdb recomputed calls from the 5' RACE reads with MiXCR, one row per CDR3 protein. The repertoire includes 800,000 to 950,000 distinct CDR3 sequences, approximately 35% of them detected once, and roughly 13% sits in the top ten. Material: blood. These receptor sequences come from a man aged 18-30 years in good health. Each CDR3 is given with its conserved first and last residue. Expanded clones are given a class, and other clones once, few, many or no size at all.

cdr3_aa | clone_size | v_call
CASSQPPPRDQPQHF | . | TRBV7-2
CSAQTGTMGYEQYF | . | TRBV29-1
CASSQTGPNEKLFF | many | TRBV12-3/TRBV12-4
CACSLVAGTGINNEQYF | . | TRBV7-9
CASSDSGLAMETQYF | . | TRBV12-3/TRBV12-4
CASSLELGESAGYTF | many | TRBV5-1
CAIRTGSLLTEQYF | . | TRBV10-3
CASEEATDTQYF | few | TRBV7-2
CASSQDRTDPNTGELFF | . | TRBV4-2
CASSLMIGQGFEAFF | . | TRBV12-3/TRBV12-4
CASSLHESVGYTF | . | TRBV7-2
CSARSGGIEQFF | . | TRBV20-1
CASSQDKTVANYGYTF | . | TRBV3-1
CSATAGTGGEKLFF | few | TRBV20-1
CASSAGTSGFRADAQYF | . | TRBV12-3/TRBV12-4
CASSFGGSGGPDTQYF | . | TRBV12-3/TRBV12-4
CSARASGQGGYGYTF | . | TRBV20-1
CAGSEAFTRSGELFF | . | TRBV6-1
CSIHITPGTGANNEQFF | few | TRBV20-1
CASSDRFGNTEAFF | . | TRBV6-1
CAISDRGPNYGYTF | many | TRBV10-3
CASSQDIGPGRPQYF | many | TRBV4-2
CASSFRLGTGGSANEKLFF | few | TRBV5-6
CASSLFSQGSGEAFF | . | TRBV5-1
CSARGQFLTQYF | . | TRBV20-1
CASSAYRQGDDTEAFF | once | TRBV2
CAIWNGQGATGELFF | . | TRBV10-3
CASSLAGPGRSNNQPQHF | few | TRBV27
CASSQVGGSRAFF | . | TRBV3-1
CSAQRRVRANTGELFF | . | TRBV20-1
CASSKEPGGTQYF | . | TRBV5-1
CAISSYGTGEDTQYF | . | TRBV10-3
CASSFSASGGTYTDTQYF | few | TRBV6-2/TRBV6-3
CATSIGLGGEQYF | few | TRBV15
CASSSGVTSEFTDTQYF | few | TRBV9
CASNIVGGPDTQYF | . | TRBV7-9
CASRNDGQGLHNEQFF | many | TRBV6-1
CAISEGTANTGELFF | few | TRBV10-3
CASSYSNERAFSGANVLTF | . | TRBV6-5
CASSLSGGPDEQYF | . | TRBV12-3/TRBV12-4
CSVAPQLTDTQYF | many | TRBV29-1
CASSYTDSYEQYF | . | TRBV6-5
CASSQDSVAGNEQYF | few | TRBV4-3
CASSLELASGANVLTF | once | TRBV5-1
CASSQMGTGSYEQYF | many | TRBV4-2